The rows below give T cell receptor beta chains drawn from one sample of a study of T cell repertoires in cytomegalovirus infection. TCRdb passed the reads through MiXCR, listing each CDR3 protein once. The sample consists of around 530,000 distinct CDR3 sequences, about 26% of them appearing once. Sequencing was carried out using PBMCs. Receptors originate from a human donor in good health (CMV status not recorded). Some clones in this sample may be carry-over from other donors' samples. Each CDR3 is given with its conserved first and last residue. D genes are given only for firm matches. Size tells how often a clone was seen (once, few, many) or the class of an expanded clone, and some rows leave it out.

cdr3_aa cdr3_nt j_call clone_size d_call v_call
CASSLPRGTGSYGYTF TGTGCCAGCAGTTTACCAAGAGGGACAGGGAGCTATGGCTACACCTTC TRBJ1-2 few TRBD1 TRBV28
CASSIDRRNTIYF TGTGCCAGTAGTATCGATCGGAGAAACACCATATATTTT TRBJ1-3 NA NA TRBV19
CAWSPRGNTEAFF TGTGCCTGGAGCCCTAGGGGGAACACTGAAGCTTTCTTT TRBJ1-1 few NA TRBV30
CASSRGDSDYEQYF TGTGCCAGCAGTCGCGGGGACAGCGACTACGAGCAGTACTTC TRBJ2-7 few NA TRBV12-3/TRBV12-4
CASSLAAGQGNYGYTF TGTGCCAGCAGCTTAGCGGCGGGACAGGGAAACTATGGCTACACCTTC TRBJ1-2 many TRBD1 TRBV7-2
CSAAPGTSGQETQYF TGCAGTGCGGCCCCCGGGACTAGCGGCCAAGAGACCCAGTACTTC TRBJ2-5 few TRBD2 TRBV20-1
CATSRVGLAGEDTQYF TGTGCCACCAGCAGAGTCGGACTAGCGGGAGAGGATACGCAGTATTTT TRBJ2-3 NA TRBD2 TRBV15
CASSLEVAGGAGGYTF TGTGCCAGCAGCTTAGAAGTTGCGGGGGGCGCGGGAGGCTACACCTTC TRBJ1-2 many NA TRBV7-2
CSARSWATSWDEQFF TGCAGTGCTAGAAGTTGGGCGACTAGCTGGGATGAGCAGTTCTTC TRBJ2-1 few TRBD2 TRBV20-1
CASSYSSNSGNTIYF TGTGCCAGCAGTTACTCGAGTAACTCTGGAAACACCATATATTTT TRBJ1-3 few NA TRBV6-6
CASSSSGISYEQYF TGTGCCAGCAGCTCTTCGGGTATTAGCTACGAGCAGTACTTC TRBJ2-7 few NA TRBV7-8
CASSLPTGGRETQYF TGTGCCAGCAGCTTACCGACAGGGGGCCGCGAGACCCAGTACTTC TRBJ2-5 few TRBD1 TRBV7-9
CASSYDNIQYF TGTGCCAGCAGCTATGACAACATTCAGTACTTC TRBJ2-4 few NA TRBV7-2
CASRRGTTYEQYF TGTGCCAGCCGCAGAGGGACAACCTACGAGCAGTACTTC TRBJ2-7 NA NA TRBV5-6
CASSTWTADSPLHF TGTGCCAGTAGTACCTGGACCGCCGATTCACCCCTCCACTTT TRBJ1-6 NA NA TRBV19
CASSPGRVRGYTF TGTGCCAGTTCCCCAGGAAGGGTACGCGGCTACACCTTC TRBJ1-2 few NA TRBV19
CASRGTKRRLNTGELFF TGTGCCAGCAGGGGCACCAAGCGGAGATTGAACACCGGGGAGCTGTTTTTT TRBJ2-2 few NA TRBV6-2/TRBV6-3
CASSRGRETQYF TGTGCCAGCAGTCGAGGTCGGGAGACCCAGTACTTC TRBJ2-5 few NA TRBV12-3/TRBV12-4
CSARDRGDNEQSF TGCAGTGCTAGAGATCGAGGGGACAATGAGCAGTCCTTC TRBJ2-1 NA NA TRBV20-1
CASSLGRAETQYF TGTGCCAGCAGCTTGGGGAGGGCAGAGACCCAGTACTTC TRBJ2-5 many TRBD2 TRBV7-2
CSVGEDPNYGYTF TGCAGCGTTGGAGAGGATCCTAACTATGGCTACACCTTC TRBJ1-2 NA NA TRBV29-1
CASSLTVWGNEKLFF TGTGCCAGCAGTCTGACGGTCTGGGGTAATGAAAAACTGTTTTTT TRBJ1-4 few NA TRBV6-5
CASSAFGGMPQHF TGTGCCAGTAGTGCCTTTGGGGGTATGCCCCAGCATTTT TRBJ1-5 few NA TRBV19
CASSPHEGGEQFF TGTGCCAGCAGCCCCCATGAAGGCGGTGAGCAGTTCTTC TRBJ2-1 many NA TRBV7-2
CASSLGGVGLAGELFF TGTGCCAGCAGCTTAGGGGGAGTTGGCTTGGCCGGGGAGCTGTTTTTT TRBJ2-2 few NA TRBV11-2
CASSRVGEPTGELFF TGTGCCAGCAGTAGAGTGGGCGAACCCACCGGGGAGCTGTTTTTT TRBJ2-2 NA NA TRBV7-2
CASSLAHGGQGLDTQYF TGTGCCAGCAGCTTAGCACATGGGGGGCAAGGATTGGATACGCAGTATTTT TRBJ2-3 many NA TRBV7-2
CASSQDSRYGYTF TGTGCCAGCAGCCAGGACAGCCGCTATGGCTACACCTTC TRBJ1-2 many NA TRBV7-8
CASSGALYGYTF TGTGCCAGCAGCGGGGCGCTCTATGGCTACACCTTC TRBJ1-2 NA NA TRBV5-5
CASSSEAGGDGTDTQYF TGTGCCAGCAGCTCGGAAGCGGGAGGGGACGGGACAGATACGCAGTATTTT TRBJ2-3 NA TRBD2 TRBV11-2
CASSDQTNGLDTQYF TGTGCCAGCAGTGACCAGACTAATGGGTTAGATACGCAGTATTTT TRBJ2-3 NA NA TRBV2
CATSRFWTSGREADTQYF TGTGCCACCAGCAGATTCTGGACTAGCGGGAGAGAAGCAGATACGCAGTATTTT TRBJ2-3 once TRBD2 TRBV15
CASSPPTSGINGELFF TGTGCCAGCAGCCCACCTACTAGCGGGATCAACGGGGAGCTGTTTTTT TRBJ2-2 NA TRBD2 TRBV7-9
CATRDSSGNTIYF TGTGCCACCAGGGACAGCTCTGGAAACACCATATATTTT TRBJ1-3 NA NA TRBV15